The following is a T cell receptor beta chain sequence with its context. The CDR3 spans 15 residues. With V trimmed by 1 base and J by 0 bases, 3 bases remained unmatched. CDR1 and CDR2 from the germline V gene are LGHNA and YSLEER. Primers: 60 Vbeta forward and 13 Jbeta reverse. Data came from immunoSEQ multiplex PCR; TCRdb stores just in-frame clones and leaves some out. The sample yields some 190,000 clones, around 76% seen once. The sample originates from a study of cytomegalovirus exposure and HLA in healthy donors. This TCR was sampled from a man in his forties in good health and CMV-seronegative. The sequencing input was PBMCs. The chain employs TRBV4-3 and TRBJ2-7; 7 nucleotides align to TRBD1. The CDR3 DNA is TGCGCCAGCAGCCAAGGGGACAGTGACTCCTACGAGCAGTACTTC. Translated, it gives CASSQGDSDSYEQYF.